Shown below are 18 T cell receptor beta chains from a single sample sequenced in a study of technical replicates of blood from four donors. Only in-frame clones appear in the TCRdb table, and some are missing; sequencing was by immunoSEQ multiplex PCR. The sample consists of approximately 76,000 clones, 97% of them appearing once. The sample consisted of T cells isolated from PBMCs. The receptors were gathered from a human donor in good health.

The chain joins TRBV19 to TRBJ2-2; a possible D gene is TRBD2 (5 bases). There are 12 residues in the CDR3. V lost 7 bases and J 6 bases, leaving 9 bases between the germline ends. Looked up from germline, CDR1 is LNHDA and CDR2 is SQIVND (reference sequence). Here the CDR3 DNA reads TGTGCCAGTAATCGAGGGCCCGGGGAGCTGTTTTTT. Encoded protein: CASNRGPGELFF.

The gene calls are TRBV29-1 and TRBJ2-3; D perhaps matches TRBD2 (6 bases). Trimming left V 0 bases short and J 3 bases short, with 16 bases between. Germline V gene data show CDR1 as SQVTM and CDR2 as ANQGSEA. The CDR3 has 16 amino acids. CDR3 sequence reads: CSVEEPRRERTDTQYF. DNA for the CDR3: TGCAGCGTTGAAGAGCCCAGGAGGGAGAGGACAGATACGCAGTATTTT.

The rearrangement uses TRBV27 and TRBJ2-1, with 9 bases that match TRBD2. Germline CDR1 is MNHEY and CDR2 is SMNVEV (reference sequence). This CDR3 has 13 residues. J lost 9 bases, V lost 6 bases, and 6 bases had no gene match. This CDR3 reads CASSTGLASEQFF. CDR3 coding DNA: TGTGCCAGCAGCACGGGACTAGCTTCTGAGCAGTTCTTC.

The V and J genes are TRBV5-5 and TRBJ2-7, with 7 bases that match TRBD2. Trimming took 3 bases from V and 3 from J; bases not matched to a gene: 9. This CDR3 has 15 residues. Germline CDR1 reads SGHKS; CDR2 reads YYEKEE (reference sequence). The CDR3 region is CASSSRFSGGYEQYF. As DNA, the CDR3 is TGTGCCAGCAGCTCCCGTTTTTCGGGGGGCTACGAGCAGTACTTC. Full variable domain (remainder filled in from reference TRBV5-5 and TRBJ2-7): DAGVTQSPTHLIKTRGQQVTLRCSPISGHKSVSWYQQVLGQGPQFIFQYYEKEERGRGNFPDRFSARQFPNYSSELNVNALLLGDSALYLCASSSRFSGGYEQYFGPGTRLTVT.

The rearrangement joins TRBV28 to TRBJ2-3; tentatively, D is TRBD2 (5 bases). CDR1 and CDR2 (germline): MDHEN, SYDVKM. V dropped 6 bases and J dropped 3 bases, with 10 bases sitting between them. This CDR3 has 13 residues. In nucleotides, the CDR3 is TGTGCCAGCAGGTACCGGGGAACAGATACGCAGTATTTT. This sequence encodes CASRYRGTDTQYF.

The J gene is TRBJ2-3, the V gene TRBV4-1; no definite D call. CDR3 size: 16 residues. Germline CDR1 is MGHRA and CDR2 is YSYEKL. V lost 0 bases and J 5 bases, leaving 15 bases between the germline ends. This CDR3 reads CASSQETFPKLDTQYF. CDR3 coding DNA: TGCGCCAGCAGCCAAGAGACTTTTCCGAAGTTAGATACGCAGTATTTT.

The chain recombines TRBV4-1 with TRBJ2-1; TRBD1 agrees at 8 bases. This CDR3 contains 15 residues. Trimming cost V 4 bases and J 6 bases; bases outside gene matches: 8. The germline V gene has CDR1 MGHRA and CDR2 YSYEKL. The CDR3, as DNA: TGCGCCAGCAGCCGGCCCGGACAGGGACGCAATGAGCAGTTCTTC. It codes for CASSRPGQGRNEQFF.

The rearrangement joins TRBV7-2 to TRBJ2-7; the match to TRBD2 covers 8 bases. The germline gives CDR1 SGHTA, CDR2 FQGNSA. The CDR3 contains 14 residues. V was clipped by 5 bases and J by 4 bases; unmatched bases: 7. In DNA form, the CDR3 reads TGTGCCAGCAGCAACGGACTAGCTGGGTACGAGCAGTACTTC. This codes for CASSNGLAGYEQYF.

The rearrangement links TRBV10-3 to TRBJ2-7; D is perhaps TRBD2 (6 bases). The CDR3 runs to 14 residues. Germline CDR1 is ENHRY and CDR2 is SYGVKD. V was shortened by 2 bases and J by 3 bases, with 11 bases between the two germline ends. Here the CDR3 reads CAISEPSGVYEQYF. In DNA, the CDR3 is TGTGCCATCAGTGAGCCCTCGGGGGTCTACGAGCAGTACTTC.

This sequence joins TRBV7-8 and TRBJ2-2, with TRBD2 matching over 13 bases. In germline, CDR1 is SGHVS, CDR2 FQNEAQ. The CDR3 covers 18 residues. Trimming at V came to 5 bases and at J to 1 base, leaving 7 bases not matched to a gene. The chain's CDR3 is CASSPWTSGGLNTGELFF. The DNA of the CDR3 is TGTGCCAGCAGCCCTTGGACTAGCGGGGGACTGAACACCGGGGAGCTGTTTTTT.

The V gene is TRBV5-1, the J gene TRBJ1-2, with D perhaps TRBD1 (6 bases). Trimming took 2 bases from V and 4 from J, leaving 15 bases between them. The germline gives CDR1 SGHRS, CDR2 YFSETQ. There are 15 residues in the CDR3. The DNA for the CDR3 is TGCGCCAGCAGCTTTGAGGGGGGGCAAAGCTATGGCTACACCTTC. This sequence encodes CASSFEGGQSYGYTF. Full variable domain (rest looked up from reference TRBV5-1 and TRBJ1-2): KAGVTQTPRYLIKTRGQQVTLSCSPISGHRSVSWYQQTPGQGLQFLFEYFSETQRNKGNFPGRFSGRQFSNSRSEMNVSTLELGDSALYLCASSFEGGQSYGYTFGSGTRLTVV.

The genes are TRBV6-1 and TRBJ1-2; D possibly corresponds to TRBD1 (6 bases). The CDR3 length is 14 residues. Trimming cost V 6 bases and J 2 bases, with 13 bases left between them. Per the germline V gene, CDR1 is MNHNS and CDR2 is SASEGT. The CDR3 bases are TGTGCCAGCAGCGTGCCGGGACACAACTATGGCTACACCTTC. The encoded protein is CASSVPGHNYGYTF.

This chain uses TRBV6-1 with TRBJ1-2; no definite D call. The V gene's germline CDR1 is MNHNS and CDR2 SASEGT. The CDR3 spans 11 residues. Trimming removed 6 bases at V and 6 bases at J, with 8 bases between. The CDR3 protein is CASRVLDGYTF. The CDR3 nucleotides read TGTGCCAGCAGGGTACTAGATGGCTACACCTTC.

V gene TRBV2 combines with J gene TRBJ2-1; 7 bases are a match to TRBD2. The CDR3 runs to 17 residues. V trimming: 3 bases; J trimming: 0 bases; junction bases outside the gene matches: 8. Germline CDR1 reads SNHLY; CDR2 reads FYNNEI. CDR3 DNA: TGTGCCAGCAGTGATACCCGACTAGCCCTCTCCTACAATGAGCAGTTCTTC. This sequence encodes CASSDTRLALSYNEQFF.

The chain combines TRBV28 with TRBJ1-2; D perhaps matches TRBD1 (6 bases). Germline CDR1 MDHEN, CDR2 SYDVKM. The CDR3 sequence is 17 residues long. V lost 6 bases to trimming and J lost 2 bases, with 22 bases between them. CDR3 region: CASSPRPTGKVNYGYTF. The CDR3 DNA follows: TGTGCCAGCAGCCCGAGACCCACAGGGAAGGTAAACTATGGCTACACCTTC.

This rearrangement joins TRBV11-2 to TRBJ2-3, with D hard to call. CDR1 and CDR2 from the germline V gene are SGHAT and FQNNGV. V was pared by 1 base and J by 5 bases, with 4 bases between. CDR3 length: 12 residues. The chain's CDR3 is CASSLGRDTQYF. CDR3 in DNA: TGTGCCAGCAGCTTAGGCAGAGATACGCAGTATTTT.

V usage is TRBV7-8 and J usage is TRBJ2-4, with D unclear. The CDR3 runs to 12 residues. Germline V CDR1 and CDR2: SGHVS, FQNEAQ. Trimming removed 5 bases at V and 5 bases at J, with 7 bases between. As DNA, the CDR3 is TGTGCCAGCAGCCTGGCAGAAAACATTCAGTACTTC. Translating it yields CASSLAENIQYF.

The gene calls are TRBV5-1 and TRBJ1-1; 7 nucleotides match TRBD1. Unmatched junction bases numbered 8, after V lost 2 bases and J lost 4 bases. The V gene's germline CDR1 is SGHRS and CDR2 YFSETQ. There are 15 residues in the CDR3. This CDR3 reads CASSFNNRGATEAFF. CDR3 DNA sequence: TGCGCCAGCAGCTTCAATAACAGGGGAGCCACTGAAGCTTTCTTT.